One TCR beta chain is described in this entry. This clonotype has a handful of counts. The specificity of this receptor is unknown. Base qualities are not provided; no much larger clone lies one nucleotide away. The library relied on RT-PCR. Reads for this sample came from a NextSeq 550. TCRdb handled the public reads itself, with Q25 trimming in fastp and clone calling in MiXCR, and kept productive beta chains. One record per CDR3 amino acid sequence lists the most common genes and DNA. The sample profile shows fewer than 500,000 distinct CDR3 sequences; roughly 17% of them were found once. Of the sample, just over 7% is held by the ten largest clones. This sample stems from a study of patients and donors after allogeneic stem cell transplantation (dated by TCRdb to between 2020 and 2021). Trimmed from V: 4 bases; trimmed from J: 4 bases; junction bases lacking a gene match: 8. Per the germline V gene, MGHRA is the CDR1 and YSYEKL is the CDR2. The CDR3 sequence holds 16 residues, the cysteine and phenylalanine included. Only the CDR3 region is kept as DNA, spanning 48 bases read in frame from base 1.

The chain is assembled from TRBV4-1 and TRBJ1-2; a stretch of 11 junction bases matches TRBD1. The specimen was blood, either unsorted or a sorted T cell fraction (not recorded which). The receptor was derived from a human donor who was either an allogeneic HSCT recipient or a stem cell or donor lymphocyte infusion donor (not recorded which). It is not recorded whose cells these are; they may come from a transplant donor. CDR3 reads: CASSLARDRGIYGYTF. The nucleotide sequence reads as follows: TGCGCCAGCAGCCTTGCACGGGACAGGGGGATCTATGGCTACACCTTC.